A single sample is the source of the 27 T cell receptor beta chains below, sequenced in a study of T cell changes during pregnancy in multiple sclerosis. Generated by immunoSEQ multiplex PCR, the TCRdb table keeps only in-frame clones and is missing some. The data show approximately 70,000 clones, with about 90% seen just once and 1.1% to 1.5% held by the top ten. This specimen consisted of peripheral blood, obtained in the second trimester of pregnancy. The receptors were sampled from a female donor in good health, enrolled as a control in a pregnancy study.

The chain links TRBV27 to TRBJ2-3, with a tentative D call TRBD2 (5 bases). In germline, CDR1 is MNHEY, CDR2 SMNVEV (reference sequence). Trimming pared 3 bases from V and 4 bases from J, leaving 14 bases between. The CDR3 runs to 15 residues. In nucleotides, the CDR3 is TGTGCCAGCAGTTTGGTGGGAGAAGTTCCAGATACGCAGTATTTT. Translating gives CASSLVGEVPDTQYF.

The CDR3 region has the DNA TGCGCCAGCAGCTTGGAGCTCAATGAGCAGTTCTTC. The encoded protein is CASSLELNEQFF. The chain combines TRBV5-1 with TRBJ2-1, with D uncertain. The CDR3 sequence is 12 residues long. Per germline, CDR1 SGHRS and CDR2 YFSETQ. V lost 0 bases to trimming and J lost 6 bases, with 4 bases between them.

This clone is a singleton in its sample. V usage is TRBV20-1 and J usage is TRBJ1-2; D gene unclear. The germline gives CDR1 DFQATT, CDR2 SNEGSKA (reference sequence). This CDR3 has 11 residues. V was cut by 6 bases and J by 2 bases, with 7 bases left in between. The CDR3 DNA is TGCAGTGCCGATCGGAACTATGGCTACACCTTC. Amino acid sequence: CSADRNYGYTF.

The genes are TRBV27 and TRBJ2-5, with TRBD1 matching 7 bases. The CDR3 length is 13 residues. Germline V gene data show CDR1 as MNHEY and CDR2 as SMNVEV (reference sequence). V was pared by 3 bases and J by 5 bases, with 3 bases of the junction left unmatched. The DNA of the CDR3 is TGTGCCAGCAGTTTCCTACAGGGGGAGACCCAGTACTTC. Its translation is CASSFLQGETQYF.

As regards this clone: The junction and the germline gene differ at one end; a read error may be behind it. The chain employs TRBV29-1 and TRBJ2-7; tentatively, D is TRBD1 (5 bases). CDR1 and CDR2 from the germline V gene are SQVTM and ANQGSEA. This CDR3 has 14 amino acids. This CDR3 is CSIEGAQGSDEQYF. For the CDR3, the DNA is TGCAGCATTGAAGGGGCGCAGGGATCAGACGAGCAGTACTTC.

The chain employs TRBV28 and TRBJ2-1; 9 nucleotides agree with TRBD2. Germline CDR1 MDHEN, CDR2 SYDVKM. V shed 6 bases and J 7 bases; nucleotides not matched to a gene: 4. This CDR3 contains 13 residues. In DNA form, the CDR3 reads TGTGCCAGCAGAGGCGGGAGGGCAAATGAGCAGTTCTTC. This codes for CASRGGRANEQFF.

J is TRBJ2-7 and V is TRBV2, with 8 nucleotides matching TRBD2. The CDR3 has 14 amino acids. The V segment lost 5 bases and the J segment 0 bases; nucleotides outside the gene matches: 3. Germline CDR1 SNHLY, CDR2 FYNNEI. The CDR3 bases are TGTGCCAGCAGTCCTAGCGGGTACTCCTACGAGCAGTACTTC. Translation gives CASSPSGYSYEQYF.

This chain joins TRBV28 and TRBJ1-1, with 10 bases that match TRBD1. This CDR3 is 15 amino acids long. Germline V CDR1 and CDR2: MDHEN, SYDVKM. J lost 1 base, V lost 3 bases, and 2 bases had no gene match. CDR3 DNA sequence: TGTGCCAGCAGTTTTAGACAGGGGGCGAACACTGAAGCTTTCTTT. It translates to CASSFRQGANTEAFF.

The chain carries TRBV4-3 and TRBJ2-3; possibly TRBD1 for D (5 bases). This CDR3 has 15 residues. V was clipped by 0 bases and J by 4 bases, with 11 bases between them. Per the germline V gene, CDR1 is LGHNA and CDR2 is YSLEER. CDR3 nucleotides: TGCGCCAGCAGCCAAGAAGGGGCCAACTCAGATACGCAGTATTTT. As protein: CASSQEGANSDTQYF.

The chain couples TRBV9 to TRBJ2-2; D is uncertain. This CDR3 contains 16 residues. With 0 bases removed from V and 2 bases from J, the gap between germline ends came to 11 bases. Per germline, CDR1 SGDLS and CDR2 YYNGEE. The CDR3 loop is CASSVGPSGNTGELFF. CDR3 nucleotides: TGTGCCAGCAGCGTAGGTCCGTCAGGAAACACCGGGGAGCTGTTTTTT.

This sequence joins TRBV7-2 and TRBJ2-6; D gene unclear. Germline loops: CDR1 SGHTA, CDR2 FQGNSA. Deletions cut 5 bases from V and 0 bases from J, with 8 bases between. This CDR3 is built from 15 residues. The CDR3 loop is CASSPPSSGANVLTF. The CDR3 DNA reads as TGTGCCAGCAGCCCCCCCAGCTCTGGGGCCAACGTCCTGACTTTC.

This chain joins TRBV28 and TRBJ2-2; TRBD2 matches at 8 bases. The V and J ends lost 8 bases and 7 bases, in that order; junction bases with no gene match: 6. CDR1 and CDR2 (germline): MDHEN, SYDVKM. This CDR3 is built from 13 residues. The CDR3 here is CASRRGAGGELFF. The DNA of the CDR3 is TGTGCCAGCCGGCGGGGGGCCGGCGGGGAGCTGTTTTTT.

This chain links TRBV19 with TRBJ2-7; 8 nucleotides align to TRBD1. Germline lookup yields CDR1 LNHDA and CDR2 SQIVND (reference sequence). This CDR3 comprises 15 residues. The V and J ends lost 1 base and 2 bases, in that order; junction bases with no gene match: 4. The CDR3 loop reads CASSIGGQGTYEQYF. DNA of the CDR3: TGTGCCAGTAGTATAGGCGGACAGGGTACCTACGAGCAGTACTTC.

This clone was observed a handful of times. The chain recombines TRBV27 with TRBJ1-1, with D maybe TRBD1 (5 bases). The CDR3 has 15 residues. Germline V gene lookup returns CDR1 MNHEY and CDR2 SMNVEV (reference sequence). The V end lost 2 bases, the J end lost 2 bases, and 12 bases lay between the germline ends. The CDR3 coding sequence is TGTGCCAGCAGTTTAGGTGCGGGGGGAAACACTGAAGCTTTCTTT. It codes for CASSLGAGGNTEAFF.

The gene calls are TRBV4-1 and TRBJ1-1; D remains unclear. V was trimmed by 5 bases and J by 0 bases, leaving 13 bases between them. The CDR3 has 15 amino acids. Germline CDR1 reads MGHRA; CDR2 reads YSYEKL. The CDR3 reads CASSSRHGMNTEAFF. CDR3 DNA: TGCGCCAGCAGCTCCCGACACGGGATGAACACTGAAGCTTTCTTT.

This sequence joins TRBV7-2 and TRBJ1-4; D may be TRBD1 (5 bases). Germline CDR1 SGHTA, CDR2 FQGNSA. The V end lost 4 bases, the J end lost 4 bases, and 13 bases lay between the germline ends. The CDR3 spans 15 residues. The CDR3 protein is CASSSRTRLNEKLFF. The CDR3 DNA is TGTGCCAGCAGCTCCCGGACAAGGCTTAATGAAAAACTGTTTTTT.

The gene calls are TRBV28 and TRBJ2-7; D not resolved. The ends were cut back, 7 bases at V and 4 bases at J, with 8 bases in the middle. This CDR3 region has 11 residues. Germline lookup yields CDR1 MDHEN and CDR2 SYDVKM. CDR3 nucleotide sequence: TGTGCCAGCAAGGAGAATTACGAGCAGTACTTC. Translation gives CASKENYEQYF. Looking up the rest from reference TRBV28 and TRBJ2-7 gives the full variable domain: DVKVTQSSRYLVKRTGEKVFLECVQDMDHENMFWYRQDPGLGLRLIYFSYDVKMKEKGDIPEGYSVSREKKERFSLILESASTNQTSMYLCASKENYEQYFGPGTRLTVT.

Details on this clone: Germline and junction disagree at one end, which may indicate a read error. The DNA for the CDR3 is TGCAGCGTTGTGAATCAGAACCCTGAAGCTTTCTTT. Protein product: CSVVNQNPEAFF. The chain employs TRBV29-1 and TRBJ1-1, with D hard to call. This CDR3 region has 12 residues. Germline CDR1 reads SQVTM; CDR2 reads ANQGSEA. Using reference TRBV29-1 and TRBJ1-1 for the parts outside the CDR3, the full variable domain is SAVISQKPSRDICQRGTSLTIQCQVDSQVTMMFWYRQQPGQSLTLIATANQGSEATYESGFVIDKFPISRPNLTFSTLTVSNMSPEDSSIYLCSVVNQNPEAFFGQGTRLTVV.

V and J are TRBV7-2 and TRBJ2-7; 11 positions match TRBD2. Germline CDR1 is SGHTA and CDR2 is FQGNSA. V shed 5 bases and J 3 bases; nucleotides not matched to a gene: 6. The CDR3 length is 15 residues. CDR3 in amino acids: CASSQGLAGGYEQYF. The CDR3 bases are TGTGCCAGCAGCCAAGGTCTAGCGGGAGGCTACGAGCAGTACTTC. Variable domain in full (rest from reference TRBV7-2 and TRBJ2-7): GAGVSQSPSNKVTEKGKDVELRCDPISGHTALYWYRQSLGQGLEFLIYFQGNSAPDKSGLPSDRFSAERTGGSVSTLTIQRTQQEDSAVYLCASSQGLAGGYEQYFGPGTRLTVT.

V is TRBV27 and J is TRBJ1-1; D is ambiguous. The CDR3 runs 13 residues. Between the trimmed V and J ends, which lost 6 bases and 6 bases, there was a span of 14 bases. Germline values: CDR1 MNHEY, CDR2 SMNVEV (reference sequence). The CDR3 sequence: CASSFYRQAEAFF. CDR3 bases: TGTGCCAGCAGCTTCTATCGTCAGGCTGAAGCTTTCTTT.

The chain employs TRBV7-9 and TRBJ2-3; possible D gene TRBD2, 6 bases. The CDR3 has 15 residues. V lost 5 bases to trimming and J lost 6 bases, with 18 bases between them. CDR1 and CDR2 from the germline V gene are SEHNR and FQNEAQ (reference sequence). The DNA for the CDR3 is TGTGCCAGCAGCCGTGGGTTCAGTGGGGGGGATACGCAGTATTTT. Protein: CASSRGFSGGDTQYF.

This clone has a handful of counts. Here the CDR3 reads CATLNTEAFF. Written as DNA, the CDR3 is TGCGCCACCTTAAACACTGAAGCTTTCTTT. J is TRBJ1-1 and V is TRBV10-2; D remains ambiguous. V was pared by 10 bases and J by 2 bases, with 5 bases between. From germline, CDR1 is WSHSY and CDR2 SAAADI. The length of the CDR3 is 10 residues.

The rearrangement links TRBV9 to TRBJ2-1; 14 bases are a match to TRBD2. Trimming removed 4 bases from V and 10 bases from J; junction bases left unmatched: 10. This CDR3 is built from 16 residues. Germline-derived CDR1 and CDR2 are SGDLS and YYNGEE. DNA of the CDR3: TGTGCCAGCAGCCCTGGACTAGCGGGAGGCTGGGGCGAGCAGTTCTTC. The encoded protein is CASSPGLAGGWGEQFF.

The chain joins TRBV18 to TRBJ2-1; possibly TRBD2 for D (6 bases). The CDR3 is 16 amino acids. The V end lost 2 bases, the J end lost 1 base, and 12 bases lay between the germline ends. The germline gives CDR1 KGHSH, CDR2 LQKENI. The CDR3 DNA sequence: TGTGCCAGCTCACCATCGGTCGGGAGTTCCTACAATGAGCAGTTCTTC. Translation: CASSPSVGSSYNEQFF.

The genes are TRBV4-2 and TRBJ1-2; 7 positions match TRBD1. The CDR3 contains 14 residues. The germline CDR1 and CDR2 sequences are LGHNA and YNFKEQ. V dropped 4 bases and J dropped 4; count of bases not matched to a gene: 6. The CDR3 is CASSPTGTAYGYTF. CDR3 nucleotide sequence: TGTGCCAGCAGCCCGACCGGGACAGCCTATGGCTACACCTTC.

The V and J genes are TRBV18 and TRBJ2-2; 13 nucleotides agree with TRBD2. Per germline, CDR1 KGHSH and CDR2 LQKENI. The CDR3 runs to 15 residues. Trimming cost V 6 bases and J 6 bases; bases outside gene matches: 4. The DNA of the CDR3 is TGTGCCAGCTCTCCTGGACTAGCGGGAGCCGGGGAGCTGTTTTTT. It encodes CASSPGLAGAGELFF. The full variable domain, its missing parts supplied by reference TRBV18 and TRBJ2-2, is NAGVMQNPRHLVRRRGQEARLRCSPMKGHSHVYWYRQLPEEGLKFMVYLQKENIIDESGMPKERFSAEFPKEGPSILRIQQVVRGDSAAYFCASSPGLAGAGELFFGEGSRLTVL.

The chain employs TRBV14 and TRBJ1-2; TRBD1 matches at 7 bases. This CDR3 contains 13 residues. V was pared by 4 bases and J by 4 bases, with 3 bases of the junction left unmatched. CDR1 and CDR2 (germline): SGHDN, FVKESK. The CDR3 nucleotides read TGTGCCAGCAGCCCGGGACAGACCTATGGCTACACCTTC. As protein: CASSPGQTYGYTF.